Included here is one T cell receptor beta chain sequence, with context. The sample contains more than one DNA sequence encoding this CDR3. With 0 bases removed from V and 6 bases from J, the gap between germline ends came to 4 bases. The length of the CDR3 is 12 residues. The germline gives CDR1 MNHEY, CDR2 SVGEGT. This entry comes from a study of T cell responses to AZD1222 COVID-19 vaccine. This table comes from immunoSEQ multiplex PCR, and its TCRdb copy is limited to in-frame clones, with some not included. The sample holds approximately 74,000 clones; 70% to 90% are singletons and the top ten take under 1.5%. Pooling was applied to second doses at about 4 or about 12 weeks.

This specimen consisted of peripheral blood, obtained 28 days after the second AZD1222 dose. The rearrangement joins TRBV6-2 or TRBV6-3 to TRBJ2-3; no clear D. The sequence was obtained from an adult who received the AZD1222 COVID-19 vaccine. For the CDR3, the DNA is TGTGCCAGCAGTTACTCGAGGGATACGCAGTATTTT. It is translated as CASSYSRDTQYF.